This T cell receptor (beta chain) was retrieved from a study of CD8 T cells in Susac syndrome. Study context: When their blood was taken, patients with Susac syndrome were therapy-naive, taking corticosteroids, or taking intravenous immunoglobulin alone.

Trimming removed 1 base at V and 4 bases at J, with 8 bases between. Germline values: CDR1 LGHDT, CDR2 YNNKEL (reference sequence). The CDR3 length is 14 residues. TEMRA cells were FACS-enriched, with CD8+ and CD4+ T cells isolated negatively. A single count supports this clonotype. The antigen remains undetermined. General study points: The Susac syndrome CD4+ T cell repertoires displayed no clonal expansion.

An amount of RNA that ranged from roughly 0.45 to 1 ug was reverse transcribed with random hexamers. MiXCR, applied by TCRdb to the immunoSEQ multiplex PCR reads, yields one record per CDR3 protein. The sample contains under 200,000 distinct CDR3 sequences, around nine tenths of which appear only once. Specimen: CD4+ T cells from PBMCs. The genes are TRBV3-1 and TRBJ1-5; D may be TRBD1 (6 bases). The source is a human donor with Susac syndrome. CDR3 loop: CASSQAGANQPQHF. The CDR3 bases are TGTGCCAGCAGCCAAGCGGGGGCGAATCAGCCCCAGCATTTT.